A selection of T cell receptor beta chains follows, all from one sample in a study of shared T cell receptors in the human thymus. TCRdb's copy holds only in-frame clones and misses some; the assay was immunoSEQ multiplex PCR. The sample carries more than 550,000 clones, around 85% recorded once. The same sample was also used in a study of human thymus T cells.

Sequencing used thymocytes. These receptors all come from a girl less than two years old with a congenital heart defect. CDR3s include the opening cysteine and the closing phenylalanine or tryptophan. The D gene is left open where the match is weak. Clone size is shown for a subset of rows, as once, few, many or a class of expanded clone.

CDR3 length: 20; D gene: TRBD1; clone size: NA; J gene: TRBJ1-6; V gene: TRBV30; CDR3 protein: CAWRVGQGSKHRSYNSPLHF; CDR3 DNA: TGTGCCTGGAGGGTTGGACAGGGGTCGAAGCATCGCTCCTATAATTCACCCCTCCACTTT
CDR3 length: 17; D gene: NA; clone size: NA; J gene: TRBJ2-1; V gene: TRBV2; CDR3 protein: CASSPLGSTSSYNEQFF; CDR3 DNA: TGTGCCAGCAGTCCCTTGGGGAGTACCAGCTCCTACAATGAGCAGTTCTTC
CDR3 length: 17; D gene: TRBD2; clone size: NA; J gene: TRBJ2-3; V gene: TRBV4-1; CDR3 protein: CASSQDRRGGITDTQYF; CDR3 DNA: TGCGCCAGCAGCCAAGATAGGCGCGGGGGGATCACAGATACGCAGTATTTT
CDR3 length: 14; D gene: TRBD1; clone size: NA; J gene: TRBJ1-2; V gene: TRBV7-9; CDR3 protein: CASSLVDRAYGYTF; CDR3 DNA: TGTGCCAGCAGCTTAGTAGACAGGGCCTATGGCTACACCTTC
CDR3 length: 19; D gene: TRBD1; clone size: NA; J gene: TRBJ2-5; V gene: TRBV27; CDR3 protein: CASSLSGVGVQGDVETQYF; CDR3 DNA: TGTGCCAGCAGTTTATCGGGGGTCGGGGTACAGGGGGATGTGGAGACCCAGTACTTC
CDR3 length: 16; D gene: TRBD1; clone size: NA; J gene: TRBJ2-5; V gene: TRBV9; CDR3 protein: CASRKNDDRGQETQYF; CDR3 DNA: TGTGCCAGCAGGAAGAACGACGACAGGGGCCAAGAGACCCAGTACTTC
CDR3 length: 19; D gene: TRBD1; clone size: NA; J gene: TRBJ1-5; V gene: TRBV14; CDR3 protein: CASSQERYIGRGHRQPQHF; CDR3 DNA: TGTGCCAGCAGCCAAGAAAGGTATATTGGCAGGGGGCATCGTCAGCCCCAGCATTTT
CDR3 length: 14; D gene: NA; clone size: few; J gene: TRBJ1-1; V gene: TRBV5-5; CDR3 protein: CASSFGNLNTEAFF; CDR3 DNA: TGTGCCAGCAGCTTTGGCAACCTGAACACTGAAGCTTTCTTT
CDR3 length: 18; D gene: TRBD1; clone size: NA; J gene: TRBJ1-1; V gene: TRBV4-1; CDR3 protein: CASSQGGRDRKRGTEAFF; CDR3 DNA: TGCGCCAGCAGCCAAGGCGGGAGGGACAGGAAGAGAGGCACTGAAGCTTTCTTT
CDR3 length: 15; D gene: NA; clone size: NA; J gene: TRBJ2-3; V gene: TRBV25-1; CDR3 protein: CASSAPGHRTDTQYF; CDR3 DNA: TGTGCCAGCAGTGCGCCGGGACATCGCACAGATACGCAGTATTTT
CDR3 length: 17; D gene: NA; clone size: NA; J gene: TRBJ2-2; V gene: TRBV27; CDR3 protein: CASSPYPRTGKSGELFF; CDR3 DNA: TGTGCCAGCAGTCCCTACCCAAGGACGGGAAAGTCCGGGGAGCTGTTTTTT
CDR3 length: 13; D gene: TRBD2; clone size: NA; J gene: TRBJ2-1; V gene: TRBV29-1; CDR3 protein: CSGKAGGRSEQFF; CDR3 DNA: TGCAGCGGAAAAGCGGGGGGTCGTAGTGAGCAGTTCTTC
CDR3 length: 14; D gene: NA; clone size: NA; J gene: TRBJ1-2; V gene: TRBV29-1; CDR3 protein: CSVEEEGFNYGYTF; CDR3 DNA: TGCAGCGTTGAGGAAGAGGGTTTCAACTATGGCTACACCTTC
CDR3 length: 16; D gene: NA; clone size: NA; J gene: TRBJ2-7; V gene: TRBV21-1; CDR3 protein: CASSLYRDRGRHEQYF; CDR3 DNA: TGTGCCAGCAGCCTGTACCGGGACAGGGGGCGGCACGAGCAGTACTTC
CDR3 length: 14; D gene: TRBD1; clone size: few; J gene: TRBJ2-7; V gene: TRBV5-1; CDR3 protein: CASQGGQESYEQYF; CDR3 DNA: TGCGCCAGCCAGGGGGGACAGGAATCCTACGAGCAGTACTTC